Listed here are 8 T cell receptor beta chains from one sample, sequenced in a study of cytomegalovirus exposure and HLA in healthy donors (dated by TCRdb to between 2016 and 2019). The method behind the library was the immunoSEQ multiplex PCR assay. For the multiplex PCR, a mixture combining 60 forward primers for TCR Vbeta segments and 13 reverse primers for TCR Jbeta segments was used. As stored in TCRdb, this immuneACCESS dataset retains in-frame rearrangements with V and J assigned. A fraction of the clones does not appear; measured against another copy, unresolved V genes explain less than half of the discrepancy, and the remainder lacks a known reason. The sample table lists 150,000 or so clones, just under 75% of them with a count of one. The top ten hold under 2% of the sample. The sequenced sample was PBMCs. These receptors all stem from a woman under 30 in good health and CMV-seronegative.

The chain carries TRBV29-1 and TRBJ2-7, with 10 bases fitting TRBD1. The CDR3 totals 12 residues. From germline, CDR1 is SQVTM and CDR2 ANQGSEA. The trim removed 5 bases at V and 3 bases at J, leaving 1 base unmatched. The DNA of the CDR3 is TGCAGCGTTCGGACAGGGGGCTACGAGCAGTACTTC. Residues: CSVRTGGYEQYF.

In this sample, this clone turned up a few times. The chain recombines TRBV6-5 with TRBJ1-2; 7 positions match TRBD1. The CDR3 loop spans 15 amino acids. The ends lost 0 bases at V and 2 bases at J; junction bases unmatched: 3. The germline V gene has CDR1 MNHEY and CDR2 SVGAGI. For the CDR3, the DNA is TGTGCCAGCAGTTACTCCGGACAGGAGAACTATGGCTACACCTTC. Amino acid sequence: CASSYSGQENYGYTF.

The chain is built from TRBV19 and TRBJ2-1, with 8 bases lining up with TRBD2. Germline CDR1 is LNHDA and CDR2 is SQIVND (reference sequence). V lost 10 bases and J lost 7; bases outside the gene matches: 6. This CDR3 region has 12 residues. The CDR3 bases are TGTGCCACGGGGGGGGAGTATAATGAGCAGTTCTTC. Residues: CATGGEYNEQFF.

The chain combines TRBV19 with TRBJ2-3; weak D call: TRBD1 (5 bases). The germline CDR1 and CDR2 sequences are LNHDA and SQIVND (reference sequence). V was pared by 5 bases and J by 4 bases, with 10 bases between. The CDR3 contains 13 residues. The CDR3 bases are TGTGCCAGTAGTCCAGGGTTGGCAGATACGCAGTATTTT. Translated, it gives CASSPGLADTQYF.

There are a few counts of this clone. V usage is TRBV19 and J usage is TRBJ1-2, with TRBD1 as a possible D gene (6 bases). V lost 7 bases to trimming and J lost 6 bases, with 21 bases between them. This CDR3 has 15 amino acids. Germline CDR1 LNHDA, CDR2 SQIVND (reference sequence). The CDR3 DNA reads TGTGCCAGTACCTCAATCCCTCGACAGGTGAATGGCTACACCTTC. Residues: CASTSIPRQVNGYTF.

The chain uses TRBV13 and TRBJ1-1, with a weak D call TRBD1 (5 bases). This CDR3 has 13 amino acids. Trimming stripped 4 bases from V and 3 bases from J, with 9 bases between. The germline CDR1 and CDR2 sequences are PRHDT and FYEKMQ (reference sequence). The CDR3 DNA reads as TGTGCCAGCAGCTGGGGCCCATACACTGAAGCTTTCTTT. Translating it yields CASSWGPYTEAFF.

This clone has only a few counts. The CDR3 bases are TGCGCCAGCAGCCTCTCGACCCAGAATACGGGGGGAGATACGCAGTATTTT. Its translation: CASSLSTQNTGGDTQYF. The chain uses TRBV5-1 and TRBJ2-3; TRBD2 matches at 7 bases. The CDR3 runs 17 residues. V was pared by 4 bases and J by 5 bases, with 16 bases of the junction left unmatched. From germline, CDR1 is SGHRS and CDR2 YFSETQ.

The chain has TRBV19 and TRBJ1-6; TRBD1 is a possible D gene (5 bases). Germline lookup yields CDR1 LNHDA and CDR2 SQIVND (reference sequence). The CDR3 has 17 residues. V was pared by 5 bases and J by 0 bases, with 14 bases between. CDR3 nucleotide sequence: TGTGCCAGTAGTTGGACCCGGGGGAGCTCCTATAATTCACCCCTCCACTTT. This gives the protein CASSWTRGSSYNSPLHF. Using reference TRBV19 and TRBJ1-6 for the parts outside the CDR3, the full variable domain is DGGITQSPKYLFRKEGQNVTLSCEQNLNHDAMYWYRQDPGQGLRLIYYSQIVNDFQKGDIAEGYSVSREKKESFPLTVTSAQKNPTAFYLCASSWTRGSSYNSPLHFGNGTRLTVT.